This entry describes one T cell receptor beta chain. This entry belongs to a study of technical replicates of blood from a few donors. This table comes from immunoSEQ multiplex PCR, and its TCRdb copy is limited to in-frame clones, with some not included. The sample holds over 90,000 clones, around 96% seen once. Sequencing was done on a sample of T cells isolated from PBMCs. This TCR came from a human donor in good health.

CDR3: CASSIISSYNEQFF. CDR3 sequence (DNA): TGTGCCAGTAGTATTATTAGCTCCTACAATGAGCAGTTCTTC. The V gene is TRBV19, the J gene TRBJ2-1; the D is unclear. The CDR3 has 14 amino acids. Germline V CDR1 and CDR2: LNHDA, SQIVND (reference sequence). V lost 3 bases and J lost 0, with 6 bases in between.